Below, 25 T cell receptor beta chains from the same sample are listed, as sequenced in a study of T cell clones after liver transplantation. Clones were sequenced by immunoSEQ multiplex PCR, and TCRdb holds only the in-frame ones, with some missing. The data show tens of thousands of clones, roughly 70% seen once. The sequenced sample was CD4+ T cells from blood, obtained at the 22-month timepoint. These receptors came from a human patient who received a liver transplant. Some T cells may be provided by the graft donor.

Only a few counts were recorded for this clone. The chain has TRBV5-4 and TRBJ2-5; TRBD1 might be the D (6 bases). The CDR3 runs 14 residues. CDR1 SGHNT and CDR2 YYREEE come from the germline V gene (reference sequence). V lost 3 bases and J lost 2, with 11 bases in between. The CDR3 region has the DNA TGTGCCAGCAGCTCGGTTCAGGGGCAAGAGACCCAGTACTTC. Translation gives CASSSVQGQETQYF.

The genes are TRBV2 and TRBJ1-6; D gene unclear. Germline V gene lookup returns CDR1 SNHLY and CDR2 FYNNEI. With 1 base removed from V and 0 bases from J, the gap between germline ends came to 10 bases. The CDR3 covers 17 residues. The DNA of the CDR3 is TGTGCCAGCAGTGAAGAATTGGGGAGCTCCTATAATTCACCCCTCCACTTT. It is translated as CASSEELGSSYNSPLHF.

The rearrangement joins TRBV5-6 to TRBJ2-3, with 11 bases aligning to TRBD2. The CDR3 spans 18 residues. Germline lookup yields CDR1 SGHDT and CDR2 YYEEEE. V shed 5 bases, J shed 0 bases, and the junction held 11 bases outside the gene matches. CDR3 residues: CASSSTGTSGPSTDTQYF. CDR3 DNA sequence: TGTGCCAGCAGTTCGACCGGGACTAGCGGCCCGAGCACAGATACGCAGTATTTT.

This chain links TRBV7-8 with TRBJ2-2; 8 nucleotides match TRBD2. V gave up 3 bases and J gave up 2 bases; unmatched junction bases: 11. This CDR3 contains 18 residues. Per the germline V gene, CDR1 is SGHVS and CDR2 is FQNEAQ. The CDR3 DNA reads TGTGCCAGCAGCTTGACTAGCGTACCGCGACAAAACACCGGGGAGCTGTTTTTT. It codes for CASSLTSVPRQNTGELFF.

This clone came up once. This chain joins TRBV5-4 and TRBJ1-1; 11 bases are shared with TRBD1. The length of the CDR3 is 16 residues. Germline V gene data show CDR1 as SGHNT and CDR2 as YYREEE (reference sequence). V trimming: 3 bases; J trimming: 2 bases; junction bases outside the gene matches: 6. This CDR3 is CASSWGTGGPNTEAFF. The CDR3 DNA follows: TGTGCCAGCAGCTGGGGGACAGGGGGGCCCAACACTGAAGCTTTCTTT.

V is TRBV10-1 and J is TRBJ2-7; maybe TRBD1 (5 bases). The CDR3 runs 14 residues. V lost 0 bases and J lost 3, with 9 bases in between. Per germline, CDR1 WNHNN and CDR2 SYGVQD (reference sequence). This CDR3 reads CASSESRGSYEQYF. For the CDR3, the DNA is TGCGCCAGCAGTGAGTCAAGGGGAAGCTACGAGCAGTACTTC.

The V call is TRBV28, the J call TRBJ2-2; D is undetermined. CDR1 is MDHEN, CDR2 SYDVKM, per germline. Trimming removed 5 bases at V and 5 bases at J, with 18 bases between. The CDR3 consists of 16 residues. The CDR3 bases are TGTGCCAGCAGTCTGATCCCTAGGGTTAATACCGGGGAGCTGTTTTTT. The encoded protein is CASSLIPRVNTGELFF.

The rearrangement links TRBV28 to TRBJ2-2; 10 nucleotides align to TRBD2. Germline trimming cut 8 bases from V and 2 bases from J; bases unmatched to any gene: 5. Germline V gene data show CDR1 as MDHEN and CDR2 as SYDVKM. The length of the CDR3 is 15 residues. The CDR3 is CASGIAGGNTGELFF. The CDR3 nucleotides are TGTGCCAGCGGAATAGCGGGGGGTAACACCGGGGAGCTGTTTTTT.

The chain couples TRBV7-9 to TRBJ2-5; the D is unclear. V lost 1 base, J lost 1 base, and 4 bases lay in between. This CDR3 contains 13 residues. Germline V lookup: CDR1 SEHNR, CDR2 FQNEAQ (reference sequence). The chain's CDR3 is CASSLVLQETQYF. For the CDR3, the DNA is TGTGCCAGCAGCTTAGTACTCCAAGAGACCCAGTACTTC.

The V and J genes are TRBV6-1 and TRBJ2-7, with 10 nucleotides matching TRBD2. The CDR3 is 15 residues long. The ends lost 6 bases at V and 4 bases at J; junction bases unmatched: 9. Germline V gene lookup returns CDR1 MNHNS and CDR2 SASEGT. The CDR3 DNA is TGTGCCAGCAGACCTACTAGCGGGGATCAGTACGAGCAGTACTTC. Its translation: CASRPTSGDQYEQYF.

V gene TRBV29-1 combines with J gene TRBJ1-4, with 11 bases that match TRBD1. CDR1 is SQVTM, CDR2 ANQGSEA, per germline. J gave up 5 bases and V 5 bases, and 4 bases lay outside the gene matches. CDR3 length: 14 amino acids. The CDR3 region has the DNA TGCAGCGTTTCCCGGACAGGGGGCAATGAAAAACTGTTTTTT. It translates to CSVSRTGGNEKLFF.

This sequence joins TRBV5-1 and TRBJ2-5, with 7 nucleotides matching TRBD2. The CDR3 extends over 14 amino acids. Trimming took 6 bases from V and 1 from J; bases not matched to a gene: 6. CDR1 and CDR2 (germline): SGHRS, YFSETQ. CDR3 loop: CASTMGGIQETQYF. For the CDR3, the DNA is TGCGCCAGCACAATGGGGGGGATCCAAGAGACCCAGTACTTC.

This chain joins TRBV10-3 and TRBJ1-2; D might be TRBD1 (6 bases). The V end lost 6 bases, the J end lost 2 bases, and 13 bases lay between the germline ends. The CDR3 sequence is 14 residues long. From germline, CDR1 is ENHRY and CDR2 SYGVKD. The chain's CDR3 is CAIRDMTGNYGYTF. The CDR3 bases are TGTGCCATCAGAGATATGACAGGAAACTATGGCTACACCTTC.

In this sample, this clone turned up a few times. V is TRBV27 and J is TRBJ1-5, with D possibly being TRBD1 (6 bases). The CDR3 extends over 13 amino acids. Germline V CDR1 and CDR2: MNHEY, SMNVEV (reference sequence). Trimming stripped 3 bases from V and 6 bases from J, with 9 bases between. CDR3 DNA sequence: TGTGCCAGCAGTTTGTCAGGGGTTCAGCCCCAGCATTTT. The encoded protein is CASSLSGVQPQHF.

V gene TRBV7-9 combines with J gene TRBJ1-4; D may be TRBD1 (5 bases). The CDR3 is 15 amino acids. Germline V gene data show CDR1 as SEHNR and CDR2 as FQNEAQ (reference sequence). Trimming pared 5 bases from V and 5 bases from J, leaving 15 bases between. CDR3 amino acids: CASSPSPGENEKLFF. CDR3 DNA: TGTGCCAGCAGCCCATCGCCGGGGGAAAATGAAAAACTGTTTTTT.

The chain carries TRBV7-2 and TRBJ2-7; tentatively, D is TRBD1 (6 bases). V lost 1 base and J 3 bases, leaving 16 bases between the germline ends. The CDR3 consists of 16 residues. CDR1 is SGHTA, CDR2 FQGNSA, per germline. CDR3 loop: CASSLETGFIDYEQYF. Written as DNA, the CDR3 is TGTGCCAGCAGCTTAGAGACAGGCTTTATAGACTACGAGCAGTACTTC. Drawing the rest from reference TRBV7-2 and TRBJ2-7, the complete variable domain is GAGVSQSPSNKVTEKGKDVELRCDPISGHTALYWYRQSLGQGLEFLIYFQGNSAPDKSGLPSDRFSAERTGGSVSTLTIQRTQQEDSAVYLCASSLETGFIDYEQYFGPGTRLTVT.

The chain employs TRBV6-6 and TRBJ2-3; 8 bases fit TRBD2. This CDR3 is built from 16 residues. Looked up from germline, CDR1 is MNHNY and CDR2 is SVGAGI (reference sequence). With 6 bases clipped from V and 5 bases from J, the junction kept 13 bases outside the gene matches. The CDR3 region is CASSYGRGGAGDTQYF. CDR3 DNA: TGTGCCAGCAGCTACGGGAGGGGGGGGGCAGGAGATACGCAGTATTTT.

This chain connects TRBV15 to TRBJ2-1; 7 bases are a match to TRBD1. With 4 bases clipped from V and 0 bases from J, the junction kept 15 bases outside the gene matches. This CDR3 region has 19 residues. Germline V CDR1 and CDR2: LNHNV, YYDKDF (reference sequence). The CDR3, as DNA: TGTGCCACCAGCATAGCCACCTCAAACAGGGGAAGCTCCTACAATGAGCAGTTCTTC. Its translation is CATSIATSNRGSSYNEQFF.

This clone was picked up one time. This chain uses TRBV20-1 with TRBJ2-7, with a possible D match to TRBD2 (5 bases). The CDR3 consists of 11 residues. The V gene's germline CDR1 is DFQATT and CDR2 SNEGSKA (reference sequence). V was clipped by 6 bases and J by 4 bases, with 10 bases between them. The CDR3 protein is CSAIRRYEQYF. CDR3 sequence (DNA): TGCAGTGCCATCCGGAGGTACGAGCAGTACTTC.

The gene calls are TRBV5-5 and TRBJ1-2, with D possibly matching TRBD1 (6 bases). V was trimmed by 8 bases and J by 4 bases, leaving 12 bases between them. This CDR3 is built from 12 residues. Germline V gives CDR1 SGHKS, CDR2 YYEKEE (reference sequence). The CDR3 region has the DNA TGTGCCAGTCGGACAGCCGGCTATGGCTACACCTTC. Amino acids: CASRTAGYGYTF.

This clone has only a few counts. Other DNA variants within this sample encode the same CDR3. The rearrangement uses TRBV7-2 and TRBJ1-5; 7 bases match TRBD1. The V segment lost 3 bases and the J segment 0 bases; nucleotides outside the gene matches: 2. The CDR3 totals 15 residues. The germline CDR1 and CDR2 sequences are SGHTA and FQGNSA. The chain's CDR3 is CASSLAGGSNQPQHF. The CDR3 bases are TGTGCCAGCAGCTTGGCAGGGGGTAGCAATCAGCCCCAGCATTTT.

This chain joins TRBV11-2 and TRBJ1-1, with 8 bases matching TRBD1. In germline, CDR1 is SGHAT, CDR2 FQNNGV. The CDR3 is made up of 14 amino acids. V was pared by 5 bases and J by 1 base, with 3 bases of the junction left unmatched. The CDR3 DNA sequence: TGTGCCAGCAGCCAACAGGGGGGGAACACTGAAGCTTTCTTT. Encoded protein: CASSQQGGNTEAFF.

This chain links TRBV7-8 with TRBJ1-5; D remains ambiguous. V lost 0 bases to trimming and J lost 5 bases, with 5 bases between them. CDR1 is SGHVS and CDR2 is FQNEAQ in the germline V gene. This CDR3 is built from 13 residues. The CDR3 reads CASSLAMDQPQHF. The CDR3 region has the DNA TGTGCCAGCAGCTTAGCCATGGATCAGCCCCAGCATTTT.

The J gene is TRBJ2-7, the V gene TRBV28; D call uncertain. V dropped 3 bases and J dropped 5 bases, with 11 bases sitting between them. The CDR3 loop spans 13 amino acids. Germline lookup yields CDR1 MDHEN and CDR2 SYDVKM. CDR3 DNA: TGTGCCAGCAGTTTGGTAGGAATCCACGAGCAGTACTTC. Protein sequence: CASSLVGIHEQYF.

The chain carries TRBV5-1 and TRBJ1-1; the D is unclear. This CDR3 is built from 17 residues. Deletions cut 0 bases from V and 0 bases from J, with 15 bases between. Per the germline V gene, CDR1 is SGHRS and CDR2 is YFSETQ. Here the CDR3 DNA reads TGCGCCAGCAGCTTGGCCGGGGTCAAGGGAATGAACACTGAAGCTTTCTTT. Its protein is CASSLAGVKGMNTEAFF.